The entry below describes one T cell receptor (beta chain). The antigen is unknown. TCRdb passed the RT-PCR reads through MiXCR, listing each CDR3 protein once. The profile shows fewer than 400,000 distinct CDR3 sequences, 20% to 25% of them singletons. These data belong to a study of response to subunit inactivated influenza vaccine. Study-level points and caveats: Few new T cells, the authors suggested, are recruited by each seasonal influenza vaccination.

Germline V CDR1 and CDR2: KGHSH, LQKENI. The CDR3 is 14 amino acids. Unmatched junction bases numbered 13, after V lost 8 bases and J lost 6 bases. The chain joins TRBV18 to TRBJ2-7, with TRBD1 matching over 7 bases. Sequencing was performed on PBMCs from blood, taken 21 months after vaccination. The sequence was obtained from a man between 50 and 69 years old who received an inactivated influenza vaccine. The CDR3, as DNA: TGTGCCAGCGCGCGACAGGGAGCAAACCCCGAGCAGTACTTC. Translated: CASARQGANPEQYF.